This is a list of T cell receptor beta chains from one sample in a study of beta chain features in type 1 diabetes. The method was immunoSEQ multiplex PCR; TCRdb's version includes in-frame clones alone and lacks a portion of them. The table includes approximately 200,000 clones, 9.6% detected once. Sequenced: naive CD4+ T cells from blood. The receptors here all came from a woman aged 18-29 years in good health. Both conserved end residues are part of each CDR3. A D gene is named only where the DNA matches it firmly. Only part of the rows carry a size: once, few, many, or a class if the clone is expanded.

few	TRBJ1-4	TRBV6-1	TRBD1	18	CASSERGQGAVGREKLFF	TGTGCCAGCAGTGAACGGGGACAGGGTGCGGTGGGACGAGAAAAACTGTTTTTT
.	TRBJ2-1	TRBV5-1	TRBD2	16	CASSLPSGSGGNEQFF	TGCGCCAGCAGCCTTCCTAGCGGGAGTGGAGGCAATGAGCAGTTCTTC
.	TRBJ2-3	TRBV11-2	TRBD2	18	CASSSGLAGGQSTDTQYF	TGTGCCAGCAGCTCGGGACTAGCGGGAGGGCAAAGCACAGATACGCAGTATTTT
few	TRBJ1-1	TRBV11-2	.	14	CASRSLGPDTEAFF	TGTGCCAGCAGGTCGTTGGGGCCCGATACTGAAGCTTTCTTT
.	TRBJ2-5	TRBV7-7	.	13	CASSLAQLETQYF	TGTGCCAGCAGCTTAGCACAGCTAGAGACCCAGTACTTC
few	TRBJ1-1	TRBV30	.	11	CACSGNTEAFF	TGTGCCTGCTCAGGGAACACTGAAGCTTTCTTT
.	TRBJ2-7	TRBV29-1	.	13	CSVEGQGKYEQYF	TGCAGCGTTGAGGGGCAGGGGAAATACGAGCAGTACTTC
few	TRBJ2-3	TRBV19	.	12	CASRPGGDTQYF	TGTGCCAGTCGACCTGGGGGGGATACGCAGTATTTT
.	TRBJ1-4	TRBV5-1	TRBD1	17	CASSEAGQGASNEKLFF	TGCGCCAGCAGTGAGGCCGGACAGGGGGCGTCTAATGAAAAACTGTTTTTT
.	TRBJ2-7	TRBV10-3	.	12	CASSLAENEQYF	TGTGCCTCCTCGCTAGCAGAAAACGAGCAGTACTTC
.	TRBJ1-1	TRBV27	.	14	CASILTRGGTEAFF	TGTGCCAGCATTCTCACGAGGGGAGGAACTGAAGCTTTCTTT
.	TRBJ2-7	TRBV7-6	.	14	CASSLGSGGYEQYF	TGTGCCAGCAGCTTAGGCTCAGGGGGGTACGAGCAGTACTTC
few	TRBJ2-3	TRBV10-3	TRBD1	14	CAISAGQTTDTQYF	TGTGCCATCAGTGCGGGACAGACCACAGATACGCAGTATTTT
.	TRBJ2-3	TRBV2	.	14	CASRKEGNTDTQYF	TGTGCCAGCAGAAAAGAGGGAAACACAGATACGCAGTATTTT
few	TRBJ1-5	TRBV28	.	15	CASRPLGGIGQPQHF	TGTGCCAGCAGACCCTTAGGGGGAATTGGCCAGCCCCAGCATTTT
few	TRBJ2-1	TRBV19	TRBD2	15	CASSIERGRENEQFF	TGTGCCAGTAGTATTGAGCGGGGGAGAGAGAATGAGCAGTTCTTC
few	TRBJ2-3	TRBV9	.	13	CASSGAPTDTQYF	TGTGCCAGCAGCGGGGCTCCCACAGATACGCAGTATTTT
.	TRBJ1-5	TRBV19	.	13	CASSIPGNQPQHF	TGTGCCAGTAGTATACCAGGGAATCAGCCCCAGCATTTT
.	TRBJ1-1	TRBV6-6	.	14	CASSYDHGRTEAFF	TGTGCCAGCAGTTACGATCACGGGAGGACTGAAGCTTTCTTT
once	TRBJ2-4	TRBV2	TRBD2	15	CASSEGTSGKNIQYF	TGTGCCAGCAGTGAGGGGACTAGCGGAAAAAACATTCAGTACTTC
.	TRBJ1-1	TRBV15	TRBD1	17	CATSRVIRDRGDTEAFF	TGTGCCACCAGCAGAGTAATCCGGGACAGGGGTGACACTGAAGCTTTCTTT
once	TRBJ1-2	TRBV9	TRBD1	14	CASSVGRQGGGYTF	TGTGCCAGCAGCGTAGGGAGACAGGGGGGCGGCTACACCTTC
.	TRBJ1-2	TRBV7-3	TRBD1	13	CASSPGQGYGYTF	TGTGCCAGCAGCCCGGGACAGGGATATGGCTACACCTTC
few	TRBJ2-1	TRBV4-1	TRBD2	17	CASSQFRGLAGEDEQFF	TGCGCCAGCAGCCAATTCCGGGGACTAGCGGGAGAGGATGAGCAGTTCTTC
.	TRBJ1-6	TRBV5-4	.	17	CASRHSGATTTHSPLHF	TGTGCCAGCAGACACTCAGGGGCGACGACCACCCATTCACCCCTCCACTTT
.	TRBJ2-2	TRBV6-5	.	14	CASSIDRNTGELFF	TGTGCCAGCAGCATCGACAGGAACACCGGGGAGCTGTTTTTT
.	TRBJ2-5	TRBV2	.	15	CASRSREAVGETQYF	TGTGCCAGCAGGTCTAGGGAGGCAGTTGGGGAGACCCAGTACTTC
few	TRBJ2-7	TRBV29-1	.	15	CSVEGAHGRQGEQYF	TGCAGCGTTGAAGGGGCACACGGGAGACAAGGCGAGCAGTACTTC
many	TRBJ2-2	TRBV30	.	17	CASRGRGPVSNTGELFF	TGTGCCTCCAGGGGTAGAGGGCCGGTTTCGAACACCGGGGAGCTGTTTTTT
.	TRBJ2-1	TRBV19	.	16	CASSSTSGSHPNEQFF	TGTGCCAGTAGTTCTACATCGGGATCCCACCCCAATGAGCAGTTCTTC
few	TRBJ2-1	TRBV5-6	.	15	CASSLLRGGYNEQFF	TGTGCCAGCAGCTTGCTCAGGGGAGGGTACAATGAGCAGTTCTTC
few	TRBJ1-1	TRBV5-1	.	15	CASSWRGPENTEAFF	TGCGCCAGCAGCTGGAGGGGTCCCGAGAACACTGAAGCTTTCTTT
.	TRBJ2-3	TRBV7-2	.	16	CASSSRQAISGDTQYF	TGTGCCAGCAGCTCCCGACAGGCAATATCCGGAGATACGCAGTATTTT
few	TRBJ2-7	TRBV6-6	TRBD2	16	CASSYSTGGTSYEQYF	TGTGCCAGCAGTTACTCGACGGGGGGGACCTCCTACGAGCAGTACTTC